This TCR beta chain was profiled in a study of T cell responses to AZD1222 COVID-19 vaccine. Study observations and caveats: Clonal diversity may have been underestimated, and the donors were mostly white British, with more females than males. Spike-specific TCR breadth and depth grew following two AZD1222 doses. As reported, nearly half of all spike-specific TCRs target variant regions that are unmutated. No day 14 peak samples; only post-peak repertoires were characterized.

Note on this clone: Its target is unknown.

Produced via immunoSEQ multiplex PCR; TCRdb's table is partial and in-frame only. The sample carries some 180,000 clones, roughly 92% recorded once. This receptor was obtained from an adult in good health. The starting material was peripheral blood, obtained on day 0 of AZD1222 vaccination.

The CDR3 DNA sequence: TGTGCCAGTAGTCCACATCGATCAGGGTCCCCTGAAGCTTTCTTT. Its protein is CASSPHRSGSPEAFF. The chain carries TRBV19 and TRBJ1-1, with D possibly TRBD1 on 5 matching bases. Trimming cost V 5 bases and J 6 bases, with 19 bases left between them. The CDR3 covers 15 residues. The V gene's germline CDR1 is LNHDA and CDR2 SQIVND (reference sequence).